This T cell receptor beta chain is from a study of T-cell memory formation after mild COVID-19. Regarding the study as a whole: CD4+ clones that contracted lay mainly in CM and EM; CD8+ ones lay in EMRA.

TCRdb redid the calling of the 5' RACE reads with MiXCR, one entry per CDR3 protein. The sample records approximately 350,000 distinct CDR3 sequences, around 14% being singletons. There are a few counts of this clonotype. What it binds is unknown. The germline V gene has CDR1 LGHDT and CDR2 YNNKEL (reference sequence). The CDR3 length is 12 residues. This rearrangement joins TRBV3-1 to TRBJ2-7; 8 positions match TRBD1. Sequenced: PBMCs or a T cell subset sorted from them (not recorded which). This sequence originates from a man aged 18 to 35 who had mild COVID-19 (a few samples of this study predate the infection). Cell type and time point are not known. The CDR3 sequence: CASSHGRGRLDV. The CDR3 bases are TGTGCCAGCAGCCACGGCAGGGGGCGCCTGGACGTC.